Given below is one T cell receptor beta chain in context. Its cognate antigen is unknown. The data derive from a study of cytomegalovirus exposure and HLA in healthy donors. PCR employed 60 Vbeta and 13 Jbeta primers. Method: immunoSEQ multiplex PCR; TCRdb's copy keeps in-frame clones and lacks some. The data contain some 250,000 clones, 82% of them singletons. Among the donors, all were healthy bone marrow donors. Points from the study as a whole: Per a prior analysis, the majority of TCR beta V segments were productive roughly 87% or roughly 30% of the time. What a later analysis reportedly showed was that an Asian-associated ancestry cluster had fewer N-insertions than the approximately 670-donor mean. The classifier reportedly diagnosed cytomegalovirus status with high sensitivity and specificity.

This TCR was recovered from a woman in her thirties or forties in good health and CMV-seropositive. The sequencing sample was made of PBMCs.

DNA for the CDR3: TGTGCCAGTAGTATCGGGGGAGGCAATTTCTATAATTCACCCCTCCACTTT. Amino acids: CASSIGGGNFYNSPLHF. J is TRBJ1-6 and V is TRBV19, with D perhaps matching TRBD1 (5 bases). Looked up from germline, CDR1 is LNHDA and CDR2 is SQIVND (reference sequence). Deletions cut 3 bases from V and 3 bases from J, with 15 bases between. This CDR3 spans 17 amino acids.